The 10 T cell receptor beta chains in this list originate from one sample, sequenced in a study of cytomegalovirus exposure and HLA in healthy donors. The PCR contained 60 Vbeta and 13 Jbeta primers. Profiling relied on immunoSEQ multiplex PCR, and the TCRdb table lists in-frame clones only, not all of them. The sample lists some 180,000 clones, around 70% seen once, with 2.9% in the top ten. Sample: PBMCs. Receptors originate from a male donor in good health and CMV-seronegative.

The chain carries TRBV5-1 and TRBJ2-3, with TRBD2 as a possible D gene (7 bases). V lost 4 bases, J lost 0 bases, and 15 bases lay in between. Germline assignment: CDR1 SGHRS and CDR2 YFSETQ. The CDR3 runs 16 residues. CDR3 DNA: TGCGCCAGCAGCCGGGAAGGGGGGGAAAGCACAGATACGCAGTATTTT. It specifies CASSREGGESTDTQYF.

The chain carries TRBV2 and TRBJ1-5; D gene unclear. V lost 6 bases and J lost 6, with 12 bases in between. Per germline, CDR1 SNHLY and CDR2 FYNNEI. CDR3 length equals 13 residues. CDR3 region: CASSLRGSQPQHF. DNA for the CDR3: TGTGCCAGCAGCCTGCGAGGGAGTCAGCCCCAGCATTTT.

V gene TRBV30 combines with J gene TRBJ1-5; 10 bases are shared with TRBD1. Germline V gene data show CDR1 as GTSNPN and CDR2 as SVGIG (reference sequence). This CDR3 has 13 amino acids. The V and J ends lost 5 bases and 6 bases, in that order; junction bases with no gene match: 4. The CDR3 sequence is CAWAGTGAQPQHF. The CDR3 region has the DNA TGTGCCTGGGCCGGGACAGGGGCTCAGCCCCAGCATTTT.

CDR3 loop: CASSLGGAGLNEQFF. In DNA form, the CDR3 reads TGCGCCAGCAGCTTGGGCGGGGCGGGGCTAAATGAGCAGTTCTTC. This chain uses TRBV5-1 with TRBJ2-1; the D gene is possibly TRBD2 (6 bases). Germline lookup yields CDR1 SGHRS and CDR2 YFSETQ. The V and J ends lost 0 bases and 7 bases respectively, with 14 bases between them. The CDR3 loop spans 15 amino acids.

This clone was found a few times. The chain uses TRBV19 and TRBJ2-1; D gene uncertain. Trimming removed 1 base at V and 7 bases at J, with 5 bases between. The CDR3 extends over 12 amino acids. Germline-derived CDR1 and CDR2 are LNHDA and SQIVND (reference sequence). The CDR3: CASSIGVNEQFF. Written as DNA, the CDR3 is TGTGCCAGTAGTATAGGAGTAAATGAGCAGTTCTTC.

The chain employs TRBV12-5 and TRBJ2-7; D uncertain. CDR1 is LGHNT, CDR2 FRNRAP, per germline. V was pared by 7 bases and J by 2 bases, with 9 bases between. This CDR3 is built from 12 residues. For the CDR3, the DNA is TGTGCTAGTGCCCCTGAGGCCTACGAGCAGTACTTC. Translated, it gives CASAPEAYEQYF. Based on the CDR3 plus reference TRBV12-5 and TRBJ2-7, the full variable domain is DARVTQTPRHKVTEMGQEVTMRCQPILGHNTVFWYRQTMMQGLELLAYFRNRAPLDDSGMPKDRFSAEMPDATLATLKIQPSEPRDSAVYFCASAPEAYEQYFGPGTRLTVT.

The chain uses TRBV6-1 and TRBJ2-2; perhaps TRBD1 as D (6 bases). CDR1 is MNHNS, CDR2 SASEGT, per germline. The V gene lost 8 bases and the J gene lost 0 bases, with 10 bases spanning the gap. CDR3 size: 14 residues. CDR3 loop: CASVTGTNTGELFF. In nucleotides, the CDR3 is TGTGCCAGCGTCACAGGGACGAACACCGGGGAGCTGTTTTTT.

This sequence joins TRBV7-9 and TRBJ1-2; possibly TRBD1 for D (5 bases). The ends were cut back, 2 bases at V and 1 base at J, with 11 bases in the middle. The CDR3 totals 15 residues. CDR1 SEHNR and CDR2 FQNEAQ come from the germline V gene (reference sequence). The CDR3 sequence is CASSLSLQDNYGYTF. The CDR3 nucleotides are TGTGCCAGCAGCTTAAGTTTACAGGATAACTATGGCTACACCTTC. Full variable domain (remainder filled in from reference TRBV7-9 and TRBJ1-2): DTGVSQNPRHKITKRGQNVTFRCDPISEHNRLYWYRQTLGQGPEFLTYFQNEAQLEKSRLLSDRFSAERPKGSFSTLEIQRTEQGDSAMYLCASSLSLQDNYGYTFGSGTRLTVV.

The CDR3 spells CASSGGSRNQPQHF. CDR3 DNA: TGTGCCAGCAGCGGCGGGAGCCGCAATCAGCCCCAGCATTTT. The gene calls are TRBV6-1 and TRBJ1-5; D is unresolved. The CDR3 totals 14 residues. Germline V lookup: CDR1 MNHNS, CDR2 SASEGT. Trimming stripped 6 bases from V and 2 bases from J, with 11 bases between.

This sequence joins TRBV28 and TRBJ2-7; D gene unclear. The germline CDR1 and CDR2 sequences are MDHEN and SYDVKM. V dropped 4 bases and J dropped 1 base, with 11 bases sitting between them. This CDR3 is 14 amino acids long. Written as DNA, the CDR3 is TGTGCCAGCAGTTACCCTGGCAAGTCCTACGAGCAGTACTTC. Translating gives CASSYPGKSYEQYF. Full variable domain (remainder filled in from reference TRBV28 and TRBJ2-7): DVKVTQSSRYLVKRTGEKVFLECVQDMDHENMFWYRQDPGLGLRLIYFSYDVKMKEKGDIPEGYSVSREKKERFSLILESASTNQTSMYLCASSYPGKSYEQYFGPGTRLTVT.